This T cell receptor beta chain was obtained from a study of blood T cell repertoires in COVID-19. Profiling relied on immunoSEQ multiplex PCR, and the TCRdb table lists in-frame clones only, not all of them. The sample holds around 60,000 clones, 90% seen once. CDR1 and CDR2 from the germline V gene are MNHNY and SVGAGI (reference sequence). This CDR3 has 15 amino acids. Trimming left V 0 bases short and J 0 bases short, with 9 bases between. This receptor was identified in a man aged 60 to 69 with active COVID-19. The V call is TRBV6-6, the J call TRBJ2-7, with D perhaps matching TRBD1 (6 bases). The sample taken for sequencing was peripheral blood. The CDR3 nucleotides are TGTGCCAGCAGTTACTCCCAGGGGCCCTCCTACGAGCAGTACTTC. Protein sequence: CASSYSQGPSYEQYF.